The present TCR beta chain was sequenced within a study of chemoradiotherapy in HPV16-positive cancers. TCRdb keeps only in-frame clones here, not all; method: immunoSEQ multiplex PCR. The sample has several thousand clones, over 75% seen once. Germline V gene data show CDR1 as LNHDA and CDR2 as SQIVND (reference sequence). This CDR3 is 14 amino acids long. Unmatched junction bases numbered 4, after V lost 7 bases and J lost 7 bases. The origin of this receptor is a human donor with HPV-associated anogenital cancer. This sequence joins TRBV19 and TRBJ1-6; 10 bases fit TRBD1. The specimen was obtained from a patient who underwent chemoradiotherapy. The CDR3 reads CASTPGQGNSPLHF. CDR3 DNA sequence: TGTGCCAGTACCCCGGGACAGGGGAATTCACCCCTCCACTTT.